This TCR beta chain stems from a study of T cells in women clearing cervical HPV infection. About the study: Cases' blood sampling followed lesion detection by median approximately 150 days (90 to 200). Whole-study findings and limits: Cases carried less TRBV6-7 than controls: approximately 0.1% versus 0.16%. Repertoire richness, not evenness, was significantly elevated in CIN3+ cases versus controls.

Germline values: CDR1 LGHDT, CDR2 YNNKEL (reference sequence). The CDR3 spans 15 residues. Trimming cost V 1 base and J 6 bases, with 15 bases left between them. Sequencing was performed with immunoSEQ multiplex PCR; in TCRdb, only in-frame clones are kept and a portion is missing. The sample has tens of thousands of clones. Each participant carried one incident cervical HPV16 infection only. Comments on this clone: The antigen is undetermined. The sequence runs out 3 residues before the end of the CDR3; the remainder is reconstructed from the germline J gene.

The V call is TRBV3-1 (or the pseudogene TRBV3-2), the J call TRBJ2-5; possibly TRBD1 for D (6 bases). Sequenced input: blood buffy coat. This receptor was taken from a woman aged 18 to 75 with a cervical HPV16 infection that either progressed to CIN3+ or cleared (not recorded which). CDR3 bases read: TGTGCCAGCAGCCAAGCCACGCACAGGGTTCAGACC. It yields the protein CASSQATHRVQT. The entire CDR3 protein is CASSQATHRVQTQYF.